The entry that follows covers one TCR beta chain sequence. Its target is unknown. The data were obtained in a study of cytomegalovirus exposure and HLA in healthy donors. Unmatched junction bases numbered 5, after V lost 1 base and J lost 1 base. This CDR3 is built from 16 residues. The germline CDR1 and CDR2 sequences are SGHTA and FQGNSA. Every donor was a healthy person donating bone marrow. Study findings and constraints: When the data were analyzed later, several of the most significant clusters appeared to be linked to common viral pathogens.

Use of 60 Vbeta and 13 Jbeta primers characterized the PCR. TCRdb keeps only in-frame clones here, not all; method: immunoSEQ multiplex PCR. The table records under 200,000 clones, around 80% of them present only once. This sequence joins TRBV7-2 and TRBJ2-3, with 7 bases identical to TRBD2. The source is a woman between 45 and 65 years old in good health and CMV-seropositive. The sequenced sample was PBMCs. The DNA of the CDR3 is TGTGCCAGCAGCTTAGTCGCGGGAGAGGGCACAGATACGCAGTATTTT. Translated, it gives CASSLVAGEGTDTQYF.